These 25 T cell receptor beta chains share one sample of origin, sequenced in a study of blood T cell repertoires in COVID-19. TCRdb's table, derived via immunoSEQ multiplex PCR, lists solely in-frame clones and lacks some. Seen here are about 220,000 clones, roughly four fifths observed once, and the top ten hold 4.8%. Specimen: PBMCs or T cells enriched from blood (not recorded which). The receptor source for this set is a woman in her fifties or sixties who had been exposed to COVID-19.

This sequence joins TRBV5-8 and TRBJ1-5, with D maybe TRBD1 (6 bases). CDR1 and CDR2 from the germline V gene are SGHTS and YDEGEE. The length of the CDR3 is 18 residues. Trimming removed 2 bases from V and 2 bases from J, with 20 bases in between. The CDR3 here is CASSFGPGGASRNQPQHF. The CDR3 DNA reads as TGTGCCAGCAGCTTTGGTCCGGGGGGCGCGAGTCGCAATCAGCCCCAGCATTTT.

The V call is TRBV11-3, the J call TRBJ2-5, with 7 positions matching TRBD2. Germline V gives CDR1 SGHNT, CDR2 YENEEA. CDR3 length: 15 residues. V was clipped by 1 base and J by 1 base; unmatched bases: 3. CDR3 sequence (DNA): TGTGCCAGCAGCTTAGGCCCGGGAGGCCAAGAGACCCAGTACTTC. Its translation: CASSLGPGGQETQYF.

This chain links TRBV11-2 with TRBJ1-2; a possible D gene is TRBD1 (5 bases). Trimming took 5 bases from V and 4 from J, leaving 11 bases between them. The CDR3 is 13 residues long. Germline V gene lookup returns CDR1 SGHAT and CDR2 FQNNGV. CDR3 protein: CASSPGGIYGYTF. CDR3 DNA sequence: TGTGCCAGCAGCCCGGGGGGGATCTATGGCTACACCTTC.

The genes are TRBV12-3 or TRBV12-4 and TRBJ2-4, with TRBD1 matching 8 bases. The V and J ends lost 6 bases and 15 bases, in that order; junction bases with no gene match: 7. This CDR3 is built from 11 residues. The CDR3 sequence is CASSYRDRMYF. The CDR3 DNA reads TGTGCCAGCAGCTACCGGGACAGGATGTACTTC.

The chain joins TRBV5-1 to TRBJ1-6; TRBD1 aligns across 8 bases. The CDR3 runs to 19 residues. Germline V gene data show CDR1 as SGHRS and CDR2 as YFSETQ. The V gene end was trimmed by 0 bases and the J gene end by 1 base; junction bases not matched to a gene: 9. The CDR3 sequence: CASSLGQGSGRSYNSPLHF. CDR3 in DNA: TGCGCCAGCAGCTTGGGACAGGGGTCAGGTCGATCCTATAATTCACCCCTCCACTTT. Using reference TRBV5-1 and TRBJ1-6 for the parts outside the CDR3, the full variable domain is KAGVTQTPRYLIKTRGQQVTLSCSPISGHRSVSWYQQTPGQGLQFLFEYFSETQRNKGNFPGRFSGRQFSNSRSEMNVSTLELGDSALYLCASSLGQGSGRSYNSPLHFGNGTRLTVT.

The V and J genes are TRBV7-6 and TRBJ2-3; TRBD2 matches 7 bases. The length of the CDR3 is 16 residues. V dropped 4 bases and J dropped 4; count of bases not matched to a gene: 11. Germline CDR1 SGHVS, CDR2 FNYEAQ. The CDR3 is CASSSLGAGRADTQYF. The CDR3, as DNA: TGTGCCAGCAGCTCCCTTGGGGCGGGGAGGGCAGATACGCAGTATTTT. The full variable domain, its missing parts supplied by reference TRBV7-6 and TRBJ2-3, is GAGVSQSPRYKVTKRGQDVALRCDPISGHVSLYWYRQALGQGPEFLTYFNYEAQQDKSGLPNDRFSAERPEGSISTLTIQRTEQRDSAMYRCASSSLGAGRADTQYFGPGTRLTVL.

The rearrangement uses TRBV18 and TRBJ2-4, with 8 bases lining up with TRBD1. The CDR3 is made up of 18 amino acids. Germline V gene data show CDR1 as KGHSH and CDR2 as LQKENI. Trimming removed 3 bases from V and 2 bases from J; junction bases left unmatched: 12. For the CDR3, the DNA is TGTGCCAGCTCACCTGGACAGGGCCCCTTGGTGCCCAAAAACATTCAGTACTTC. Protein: CASSPGQGPLVPKNIQYF.

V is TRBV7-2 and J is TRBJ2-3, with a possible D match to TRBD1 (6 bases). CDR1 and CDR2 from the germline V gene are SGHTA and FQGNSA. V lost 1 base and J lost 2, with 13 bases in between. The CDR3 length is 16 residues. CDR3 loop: CASSLGRGSSTDTQYF. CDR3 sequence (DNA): TGTGCCAGCAGCTTAGGAAGGGGGTCCTCCACAGATACGCAGTATTTT. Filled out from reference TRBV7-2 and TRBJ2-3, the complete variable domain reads GAGVSQSPSNKVTEKGKDVELRCDPISGHTALYWYRQSLGQGLEFLIYFQGNSAPDKSGLPSDRFSAERTGGSVSTLTIQRTQQEDSAVYLCASSLGRGSSTDTQYFGPGTRLTVL.

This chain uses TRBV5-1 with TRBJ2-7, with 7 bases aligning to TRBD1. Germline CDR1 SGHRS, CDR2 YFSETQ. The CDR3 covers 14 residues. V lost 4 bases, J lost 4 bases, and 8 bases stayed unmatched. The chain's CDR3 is CASSGTGVRYEQYF. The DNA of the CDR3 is TGCGCCAGCAGCGGCACAGGGGTAAGGTACGAGCAGTACTTC.

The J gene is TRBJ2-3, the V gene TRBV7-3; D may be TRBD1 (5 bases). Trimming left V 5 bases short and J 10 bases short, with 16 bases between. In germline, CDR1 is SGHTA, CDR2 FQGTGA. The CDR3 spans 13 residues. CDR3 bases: TGTGCCAGCAGCATCGGACATCTCGGGCCGCAGTATTTT. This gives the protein CASSIGHLGPQYF.

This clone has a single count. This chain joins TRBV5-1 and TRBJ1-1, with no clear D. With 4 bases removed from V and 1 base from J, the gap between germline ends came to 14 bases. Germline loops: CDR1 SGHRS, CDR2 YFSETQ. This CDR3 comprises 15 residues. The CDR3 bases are TGCGCCAGCAGCACGAGCCCCACGGGGAACACTGAAGCTTTCTTT. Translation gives CASSTSPTGNTEAFF.

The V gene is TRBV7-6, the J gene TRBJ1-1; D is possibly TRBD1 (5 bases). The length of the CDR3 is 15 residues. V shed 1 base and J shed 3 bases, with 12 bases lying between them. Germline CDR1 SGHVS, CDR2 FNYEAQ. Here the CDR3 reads CASSLGAGPYTEAFF. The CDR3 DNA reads TGTGCCAGCAGCTTAGGGGCGGGGCCTTACACTGAAGCTTTCTTT.

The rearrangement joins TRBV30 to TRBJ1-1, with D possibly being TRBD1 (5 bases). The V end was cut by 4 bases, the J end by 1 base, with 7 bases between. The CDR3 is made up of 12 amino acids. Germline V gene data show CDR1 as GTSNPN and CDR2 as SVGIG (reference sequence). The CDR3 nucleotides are TGTGCCTGGACAGGACAGAACACTGAAGCTTTCTTT. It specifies CAWTGQNTEAFF. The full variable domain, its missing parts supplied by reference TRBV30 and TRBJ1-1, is SQTIHQWPATLVQPVGSPLSLECTVEGTSNPNLYWYRQAAGRGLQLLFYSVGIGQISSEVPQNLSASRPQDRQFILSSKKLLLSDSGFYLCAWTGQNTEAFFGQGTRLTVV.

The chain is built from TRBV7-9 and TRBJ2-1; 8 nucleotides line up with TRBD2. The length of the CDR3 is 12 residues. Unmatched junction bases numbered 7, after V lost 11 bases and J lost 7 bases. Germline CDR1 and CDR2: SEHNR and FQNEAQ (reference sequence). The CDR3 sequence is CASGGANNEQFF. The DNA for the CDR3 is TGTGCCTCCGGGGGGGCAAATAATGAGCAGTTCTTC.

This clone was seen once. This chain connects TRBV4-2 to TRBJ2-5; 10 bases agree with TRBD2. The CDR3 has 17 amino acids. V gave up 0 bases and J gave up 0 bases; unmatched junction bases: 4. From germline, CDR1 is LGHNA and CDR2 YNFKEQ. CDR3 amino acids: CASSQEGAGGYQETQYF. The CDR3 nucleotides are TGTGCCAGCAGCCAAGAAGGAGCGGGGGGGTACCAAGAGACCCAGTACTTC.

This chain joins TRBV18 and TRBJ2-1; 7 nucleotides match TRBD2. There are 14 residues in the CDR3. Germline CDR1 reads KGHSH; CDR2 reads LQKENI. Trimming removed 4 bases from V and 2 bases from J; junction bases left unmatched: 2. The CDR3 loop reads CASSLGTTYNEQFF. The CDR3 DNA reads TGTGCCAGCTCACTAGGGACTACCTACAATGAGCAGTTCTTC.

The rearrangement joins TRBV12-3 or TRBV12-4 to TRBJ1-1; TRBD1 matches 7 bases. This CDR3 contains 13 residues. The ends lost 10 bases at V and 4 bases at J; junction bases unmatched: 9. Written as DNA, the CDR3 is TGTGCCACCACGAATCGACAGGGCACTGAAGCTTTCTTT. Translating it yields CATTNRQGTEAFF.

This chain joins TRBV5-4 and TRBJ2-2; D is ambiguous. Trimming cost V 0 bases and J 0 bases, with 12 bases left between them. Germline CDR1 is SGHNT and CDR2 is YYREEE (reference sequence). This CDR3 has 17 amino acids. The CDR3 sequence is CASSLGAVWANTGELFF. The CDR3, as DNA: TGTGCCAGCAGCTTGGGGGCTGTGTGGGCGAACACCGGGGAGCTGTTTTTT.

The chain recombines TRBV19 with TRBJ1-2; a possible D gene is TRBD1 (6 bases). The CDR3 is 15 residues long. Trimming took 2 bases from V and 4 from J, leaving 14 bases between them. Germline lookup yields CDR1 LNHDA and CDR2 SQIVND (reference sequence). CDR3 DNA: TGTGCCAGTAGTATACTCGGGACAAAGATCTATGGCTACACCTTC. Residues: CASSILGTKIYGYTF.

CDR3 sequence reads: CAISRSKGASEAFF. The CDR3 nucleotides read TGTGCCATCAGTAGAAGCAAGGGGGCATCTGAAGCTTTCTTT. The rearrangement joins TRBV10-3 to TRBJ1-1, with TRBD1 matching 7 bases. The CDR3 consists of 14 residues. V lost 5 bases and J lost 6; bases outside the gene matches: 9. The germline V gene encodes CDR1 ENHRY and CDR2 SYGVKD.

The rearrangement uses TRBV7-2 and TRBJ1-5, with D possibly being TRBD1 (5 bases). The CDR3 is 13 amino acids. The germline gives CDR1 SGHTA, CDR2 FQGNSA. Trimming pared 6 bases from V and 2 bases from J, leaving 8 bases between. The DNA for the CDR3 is TGTGCCAGCAGGCAACAGGGCAATCAGCCCCAGCATTTT. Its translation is CASRQQGNQPQHF. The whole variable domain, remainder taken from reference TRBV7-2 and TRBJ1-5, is GAGVSQSPSNKVTEKGKDVELRCDPISGHTALYWYRQSLGQGLEFLIYFQGNSAPDKSGLPSDRFSAERTGGSVSTLTIQRTQQEDSAVYLCASRQQGNQPQHFGDGTRLSIL.

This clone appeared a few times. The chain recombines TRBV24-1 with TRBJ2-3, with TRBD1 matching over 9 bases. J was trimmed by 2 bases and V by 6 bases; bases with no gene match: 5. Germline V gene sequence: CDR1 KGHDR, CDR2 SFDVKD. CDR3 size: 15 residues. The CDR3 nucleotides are TGTGCCACCAGTTCCGGGACAGGGAACACAGATACGCAGTATTTT. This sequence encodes CATSSGTGNTDTQYF.

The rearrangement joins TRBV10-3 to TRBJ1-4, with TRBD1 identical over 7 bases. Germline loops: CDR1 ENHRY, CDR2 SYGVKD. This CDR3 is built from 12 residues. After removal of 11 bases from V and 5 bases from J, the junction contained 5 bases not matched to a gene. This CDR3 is CASGQSNEKLFF. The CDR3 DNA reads TGTGCCTCGGGACAGTCGAATGAAAAACTGTTTTTT.

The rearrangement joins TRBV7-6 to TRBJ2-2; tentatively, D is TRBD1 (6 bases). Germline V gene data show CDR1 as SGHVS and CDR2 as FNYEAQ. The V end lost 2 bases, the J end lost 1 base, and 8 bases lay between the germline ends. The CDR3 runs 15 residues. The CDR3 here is CASSLLQGNTGELFF. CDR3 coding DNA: TGTGCCAGCAGCTTACTACAGGGGAACACCGGGGAGCTGTTTTTT.

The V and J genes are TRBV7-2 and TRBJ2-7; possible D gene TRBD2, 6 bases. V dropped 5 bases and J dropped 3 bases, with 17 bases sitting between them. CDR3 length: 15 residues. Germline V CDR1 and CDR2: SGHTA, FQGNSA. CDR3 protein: CASSLQAGIGYEQYF. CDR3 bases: TGTGCCAGCAGCCTCCAGGCGGGGATCGGCTACGAGCAGTACTTC.